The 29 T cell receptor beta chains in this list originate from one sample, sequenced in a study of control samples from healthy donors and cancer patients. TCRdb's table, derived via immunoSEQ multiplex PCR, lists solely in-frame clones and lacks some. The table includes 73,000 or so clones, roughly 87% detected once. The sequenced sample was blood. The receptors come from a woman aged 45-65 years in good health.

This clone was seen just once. The CDR3 reads CASSEFSGFSYEQYF. For the CDR3, the DNA is TGTGCCAGCAGTGAATTCAGTGGGTTCTCCTACGAGCAGTACTTC. This chain connects TRBV6-1 to TRBJ2-7; D is uncertain. CDR1 is MNHNS, CDR2 SASEGT, per germline. V dropped 2 bases and J dropped 0 bases, with 11 bases sitting between them. The CDR3 totals 15 residues.

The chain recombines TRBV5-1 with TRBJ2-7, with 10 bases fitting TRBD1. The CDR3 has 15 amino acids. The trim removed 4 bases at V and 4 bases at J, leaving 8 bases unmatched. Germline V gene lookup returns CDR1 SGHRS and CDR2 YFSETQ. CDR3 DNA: TGCGCCAGCAGCCCGACAGGGGGCAGGGTATACGAGCAGTACTTC. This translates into CASSPTGGRVYEQYF.

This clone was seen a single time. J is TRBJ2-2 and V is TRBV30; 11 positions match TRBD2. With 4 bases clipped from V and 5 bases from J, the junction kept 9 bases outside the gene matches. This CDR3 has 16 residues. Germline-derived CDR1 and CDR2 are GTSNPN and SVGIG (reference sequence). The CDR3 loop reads CAWTAWTSGSTGELFF. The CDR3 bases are TGTGCCTGGACCGCCTGGACTAGCGGGTCAACCGGGGAGCTGTTTTTT.

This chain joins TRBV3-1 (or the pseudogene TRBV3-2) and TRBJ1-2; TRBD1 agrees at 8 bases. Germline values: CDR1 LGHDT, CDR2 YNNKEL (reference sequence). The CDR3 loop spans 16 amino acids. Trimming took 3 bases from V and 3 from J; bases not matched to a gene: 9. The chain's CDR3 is CASSQGAGGRDYGYTF. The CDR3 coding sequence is TGTGCCAGCAGCCAGGGTGCAGGGGGCCGAGACTATGGCTACACCTTC.

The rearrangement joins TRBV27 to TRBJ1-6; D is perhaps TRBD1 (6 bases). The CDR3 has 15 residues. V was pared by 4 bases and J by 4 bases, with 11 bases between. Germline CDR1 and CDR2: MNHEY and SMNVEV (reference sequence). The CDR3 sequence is CASSYPGQYNSPLHF. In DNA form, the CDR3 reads TGTGCCAGCAGTTACCCCGGACAGTATAATTCACCCCTCCACTTT.

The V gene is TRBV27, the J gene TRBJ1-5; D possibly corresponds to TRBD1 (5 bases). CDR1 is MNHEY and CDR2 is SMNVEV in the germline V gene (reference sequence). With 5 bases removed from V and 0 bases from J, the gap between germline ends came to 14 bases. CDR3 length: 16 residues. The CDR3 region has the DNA TGTGCCAGCAGTGCCCACCGGGGCTATAGCAATCAGCCCCAGCATTTT. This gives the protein CASSAHRGYSNQPQHF.

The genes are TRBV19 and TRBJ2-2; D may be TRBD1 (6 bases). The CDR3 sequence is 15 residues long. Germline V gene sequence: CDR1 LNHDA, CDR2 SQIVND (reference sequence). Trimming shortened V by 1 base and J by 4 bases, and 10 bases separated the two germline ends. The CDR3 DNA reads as TGTGCCAGTAGTATAGGAGGACAGTCCACCGGGGAGCTGTTTTTT. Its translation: CASSIGGQSTGELFF. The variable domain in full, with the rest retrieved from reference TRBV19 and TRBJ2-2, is DGGITQSPKYLFRKEGQNVTLSCEQNLNHDAMYWYRQDPGQGLRLIYYSQIVNDFQKGDIAEGYSVSREKKESFPLTVTSAQKNPTAFYLCASSIGGQSTGELFFGEGSRLTVL.

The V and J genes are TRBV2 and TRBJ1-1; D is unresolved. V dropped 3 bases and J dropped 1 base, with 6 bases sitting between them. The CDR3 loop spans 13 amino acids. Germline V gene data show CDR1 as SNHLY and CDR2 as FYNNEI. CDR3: CASSDVGNTEAFF. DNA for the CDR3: TGTGCCAGCAGTGACGTGGGGAACACTGAAGCTTTCTTT. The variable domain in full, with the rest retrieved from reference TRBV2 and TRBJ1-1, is EPEVTQTPSHQVTQMGQEVILRCVPISNHLYFYWYRQILGQKVEFLVSFYNNEISEKSEIFDDQFSVERPDGSNFTLKIRSTKLEDSAMYFCASSDVGNTEAFFGQGTRLTVV.

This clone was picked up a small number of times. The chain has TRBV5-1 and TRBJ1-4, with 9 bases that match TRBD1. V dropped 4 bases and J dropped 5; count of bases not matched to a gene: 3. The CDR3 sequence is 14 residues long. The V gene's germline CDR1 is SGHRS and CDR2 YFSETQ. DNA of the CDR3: TGCGCCAGCAGCCTAGGGACAGGGAATGAAAAACTGTTTTTT. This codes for CASSLGTGNEKLFF. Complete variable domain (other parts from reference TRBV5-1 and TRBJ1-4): KAGVTQTPRYLIKTRGQQVTLSCSPISGHRSVSWYQQTPGQGLQFLFEYFSETQRNKGNFPGRFSGRQFSNSRSEMNVSTLELGDSALYLCASSLGTGNEKLFFGSGTQLSVL.

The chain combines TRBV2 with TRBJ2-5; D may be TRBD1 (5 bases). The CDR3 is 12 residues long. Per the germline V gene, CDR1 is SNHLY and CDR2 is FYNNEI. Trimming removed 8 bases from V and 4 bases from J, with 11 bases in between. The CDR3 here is CASQGVSETQYF. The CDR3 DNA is TGTGCCAGCCAAGGGGTGTCAGAGACCCAGTACTTC.

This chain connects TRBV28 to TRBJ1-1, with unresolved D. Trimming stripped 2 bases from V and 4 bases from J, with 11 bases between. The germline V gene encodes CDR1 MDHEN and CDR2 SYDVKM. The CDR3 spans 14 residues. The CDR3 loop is CASSLKGWGTEAFF. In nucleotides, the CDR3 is TGTGCCAGCAGTTTAAAGGGTTGGGGCACTGAAGCTTTCTTT.

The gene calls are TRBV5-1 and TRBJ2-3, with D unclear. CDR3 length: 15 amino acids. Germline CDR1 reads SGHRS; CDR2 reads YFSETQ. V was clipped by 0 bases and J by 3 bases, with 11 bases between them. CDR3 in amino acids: CASSLAGQRTDTQYF. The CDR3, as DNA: TGCGCCAGCAGCTTGGCCGGGCAGCGAACAGATACGCAGTATTTT.

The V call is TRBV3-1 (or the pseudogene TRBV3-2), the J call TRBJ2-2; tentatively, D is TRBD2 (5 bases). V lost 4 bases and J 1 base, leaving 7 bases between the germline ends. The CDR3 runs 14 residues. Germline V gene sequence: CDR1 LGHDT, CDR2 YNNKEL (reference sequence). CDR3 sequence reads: CASSREGNTGELFF. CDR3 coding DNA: TGTGCCAGCAGCCGAGAGGGGAACACCGGGGAGCTGTTTTTT.

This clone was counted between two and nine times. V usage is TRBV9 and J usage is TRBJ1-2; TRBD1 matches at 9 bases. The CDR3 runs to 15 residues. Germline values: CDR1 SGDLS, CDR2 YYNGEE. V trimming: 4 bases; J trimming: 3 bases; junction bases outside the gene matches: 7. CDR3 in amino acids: CASSPTTGGHYGYTF. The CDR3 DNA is TGTGCCAGCAGCCCTACGACAGGGGGACACTATGGCTACACCTTC.

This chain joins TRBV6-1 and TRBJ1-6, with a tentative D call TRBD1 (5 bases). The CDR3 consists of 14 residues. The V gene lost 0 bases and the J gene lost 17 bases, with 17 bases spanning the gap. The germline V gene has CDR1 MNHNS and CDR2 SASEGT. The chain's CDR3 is CASSEALGALEVHF. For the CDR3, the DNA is TGTGCCAGCAGTGAAGCGCTCGGGGCCCTCGAGGTCCACTTT.

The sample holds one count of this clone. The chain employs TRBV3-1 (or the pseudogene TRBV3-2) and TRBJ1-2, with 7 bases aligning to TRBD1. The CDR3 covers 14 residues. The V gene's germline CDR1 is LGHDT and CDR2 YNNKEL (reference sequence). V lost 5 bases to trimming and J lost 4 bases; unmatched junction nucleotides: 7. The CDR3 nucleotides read TGTGCCAGCAGCATCGGGACAGCAGCCTATGGCTACACCTTC. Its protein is CASSIGTAAYGYTF.

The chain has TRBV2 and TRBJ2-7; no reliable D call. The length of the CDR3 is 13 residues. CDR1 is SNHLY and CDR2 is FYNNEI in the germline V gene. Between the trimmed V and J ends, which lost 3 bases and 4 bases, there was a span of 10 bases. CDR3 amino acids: CASSDTVLYEQYF. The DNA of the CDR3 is TGTGCCAGCAGTGATACGGTCCTGTACGAGCAGTACTTC. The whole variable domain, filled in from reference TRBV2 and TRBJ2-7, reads EPEVTQTPSHQVTQMGQEVILRCVPISNHLYFYWYRQILGQKVEFLVSFYNNEISEKSEIFDDQFSVERPDGSNFTLKIRSTKLEDSAMYFCASSDTVLYEQYFGPGTRLTVT.

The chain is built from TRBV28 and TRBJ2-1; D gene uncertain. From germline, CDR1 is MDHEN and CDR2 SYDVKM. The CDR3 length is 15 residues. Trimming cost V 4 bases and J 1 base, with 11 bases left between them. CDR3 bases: TGTGCCAGCAGTTCGGTACAGCTATCCTACAATGAGCAGTTCTTC. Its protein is CASSSVQLSYNEQFF.

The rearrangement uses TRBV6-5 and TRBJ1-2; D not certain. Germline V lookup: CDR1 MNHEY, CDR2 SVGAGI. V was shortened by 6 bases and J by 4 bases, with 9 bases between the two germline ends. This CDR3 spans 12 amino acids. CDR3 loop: CASRTGIYGYTF. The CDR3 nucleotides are TGTGCCAGCAGAACGGGGATCTATGGCTACACCTTC.

CDR3 DNA: TGTGCCAGTAGTGTGACTAGCGGGAGCTCCTACGAGCAGTACTTC. Encoded protein: CASSVTSGSSYEQYF. The gene calls are TRBV19 and TRBJ2-7; 12 positions match TRBD2. CDR3 length equals 15 residues. Trimming took 5 bases from V and 0 from J; bases not matched to a gene: 2. From germline, CDR1 is LNHDA and CDR2 SQIVND (reference sequence). Full variable domain (missing parts from reference TRBV19 and TRBJ2-7): DGGITQSPKYLFRKEGQNVTLSCEQNLNHDAMYWYRQDPGQGLRLIYYSQIVNDFQKGDIAEGYSVSREKKESFPLTVTSAQKNPTAFYLCASSVTSGSSYEQYFGPGTRLTVT.

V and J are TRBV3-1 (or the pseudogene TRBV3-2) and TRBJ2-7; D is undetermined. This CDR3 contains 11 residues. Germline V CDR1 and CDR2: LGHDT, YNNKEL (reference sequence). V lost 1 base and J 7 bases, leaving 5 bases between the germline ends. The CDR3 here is CASSQAQEQYF. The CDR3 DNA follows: TGTGCCAGCAGCCAAGCTCAGGAGCAGTACTTC.

The CDR3 sequence: CASSPGSLGSEPQHF. The CDR3 DNA follows: TGTGCCAGCAGCCCGGGCAGCCTAGGTTCTGAGCCCCAGCATTTT. The chain has TRBV7-3 and TRBJ1-5; D unresolved. Germline values: CDR1 SGHTA, CDR2 FQGTGA. V dropped 5 bases and J dropped 8 bases, with 19 bases sitting between them. The CDR3 contains 15 residues.

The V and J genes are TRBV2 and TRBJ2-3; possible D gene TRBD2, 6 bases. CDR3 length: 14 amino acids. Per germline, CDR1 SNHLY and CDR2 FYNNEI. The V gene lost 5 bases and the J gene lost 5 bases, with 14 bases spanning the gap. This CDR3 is CASSRDWGVDTQYF. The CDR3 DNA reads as TGTGCCAGCAGTCGGGACTGGGGGGTAGATACGCAGTATTTT. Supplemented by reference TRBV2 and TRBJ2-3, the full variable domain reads EPEVTQTPSHQVTQMGQEVILRCVPISNHLYFYWYRQILGQKVEFLVSFYNNEISEKSEIFDDQFSVERPDGSNFTLKIRSTKLEDSAMYFCASSRDWGVDTQYFGPGTRLTVL.

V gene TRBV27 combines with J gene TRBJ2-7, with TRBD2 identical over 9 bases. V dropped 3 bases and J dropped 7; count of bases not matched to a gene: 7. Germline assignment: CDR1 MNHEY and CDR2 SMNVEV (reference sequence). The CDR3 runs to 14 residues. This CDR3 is CASSFFSGSREQYF. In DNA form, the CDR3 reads TGTGCCAGCAGTTTTTTTAGCGGGAGTAGAGAGCAGTACTTC.

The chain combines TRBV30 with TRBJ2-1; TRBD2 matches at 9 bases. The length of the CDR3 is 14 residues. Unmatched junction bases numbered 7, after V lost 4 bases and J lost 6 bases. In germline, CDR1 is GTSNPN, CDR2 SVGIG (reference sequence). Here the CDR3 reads CAWNAAGGANEQFF. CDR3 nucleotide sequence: TGTGCCTGGAACGCGGCGGGAGGGGCCAATGAGCAGTTCTTC.

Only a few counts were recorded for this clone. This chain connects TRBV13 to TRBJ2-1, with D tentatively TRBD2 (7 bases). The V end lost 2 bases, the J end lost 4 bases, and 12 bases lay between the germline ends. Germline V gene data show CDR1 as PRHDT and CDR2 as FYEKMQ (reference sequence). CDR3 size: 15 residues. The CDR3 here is CASSLNEGGYNEQFF. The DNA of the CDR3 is TGTGCCAGCAGCTTAAATGAGGGGGGGTACAATGAGCAGTTCTTC.

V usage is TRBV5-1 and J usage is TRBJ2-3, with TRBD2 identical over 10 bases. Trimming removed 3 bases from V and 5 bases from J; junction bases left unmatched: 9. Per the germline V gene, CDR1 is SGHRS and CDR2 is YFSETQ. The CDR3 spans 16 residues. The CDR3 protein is CASSSYPSGSQDTQYF. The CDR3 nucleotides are TGCGCCAGCAGCTCTTATCCTAGCGGGAGTCAAGATACGCAGTATTTT.

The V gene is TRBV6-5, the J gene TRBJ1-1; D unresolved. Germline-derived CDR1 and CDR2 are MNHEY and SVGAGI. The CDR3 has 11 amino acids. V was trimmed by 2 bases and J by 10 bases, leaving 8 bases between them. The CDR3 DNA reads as TGTGCCAGCAGTTACCCTCCTAGAGCTTTCTTT. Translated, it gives CASSYPPRAFF.

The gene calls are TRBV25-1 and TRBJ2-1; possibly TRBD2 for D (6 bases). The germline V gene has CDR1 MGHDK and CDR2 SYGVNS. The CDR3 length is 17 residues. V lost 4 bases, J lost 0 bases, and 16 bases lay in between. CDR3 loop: CASSARGGGFSYNEQFF. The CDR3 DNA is TGTGCCAGCAGTGCCCGGGGAGGCGGATTCTCCTACAATGAGCAGTTCTTC. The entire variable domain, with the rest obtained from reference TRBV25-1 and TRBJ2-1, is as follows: EADIYQTPRYLVIGTGKKITLECSQTMGHDKMYWYQQDPGMELHLIHYSYGVNSTEKGDLSSESTVSRIRTEHFPLTLESARPSHTSQYLCASSARGGGFSYNEQFFGPGTRLTVL.